A selection of T cell receptor beta chains follows, all from one sample in a study of EBV T-cell therapy then PD-1 blockade in nasopharyngeal carcinoma. TCRdb's table, derived via immunoSEQ multiplex PCR, lists solely in-frame clones and lacks some. Counted here are 20,000 or so clones, about 87% occurring once; the ten biggest clones make up around 29%. For these TCRs, the target antigens are not known. The specimen comprised CD8+ T cells from blood, sampled at roughly day 60 from a patient whose treatment included autologous EBV-specific T cells and nivolumab. The receptors were sampled from a man aged 35 to 55 with nasopharyngeal carcinoma. Each CDR3 is given with its conserved first and last residue. The order of the fields is V gene, CDR3 length, J gene, clone size, D gene, CDR3 protein, CDR3 DNA. The D gene is left open where the match is weak. Expanded clones get a size class; other rows say once, few or many, or leave the size out.

TRBV6-4	15	TRBJ2-3	few	TRBD1	CASSATGEAADTQYF	TGTGCCAGCAGTGCCACAGGGGAAGCAGCAGATACGCAGTATTTT
TRBV2	14	TRBJ2-3	-	-	CAIAWRGSTDTQYF	TGTGCCATAGCATGGAGGGGGAGCACAGATACGCAGTATTTT
TRBV6-4	16	TRBJ2-1	-	-	CASSDSHASSYNEQFF	TGTGCCAGCAGTGACAGCCACGCAAGCTCCTACAATGAGCAGTTCTTC
TRBV7-9	14	TRBJ1-5	-	-	CASRDGGVDQPQHF	TGTGCCAGCAGGGACGGGGGGGTGGATCAGCCCCAGCATTTT
TRBV7-9	13	TRBJ2-7	medium-sized	-	CASSLTPYYEQYF	TGTGCCAGCAGCTTAACACCCTACTACGAGCAGTACTTC
TRBV5-6	14	TRBJ2-7	-	-	CASSIGGDTYEQYF	TGTGCCAGCAGCATAGGAGGAGATACCTACGAGCAGTACTTC
TRBV11-3	12	TRBJ2-1	-	TRBD2	CASSRGVNEQFF	TGTGCCAGCAGCCGGGGGGTTAATGAGCAGTTCTTC
TRBV9	14	TRBJ2-5	-	-	CASSVGDSEETQYF	TGTGCCAGCAGCGTAGGAGACTCAGAAGAGACCCAGTACTTC
TRBV14	15	TRBJ2-7	-	-	CASSQQEALPYEQYF	TGTGCCAGCAGCCAACAAGAGGCCCTACCCTACGAGCAGTACTTC
TRBV11-3	15	TRBJ2-5	-	TRBD1	CASSSGQGWQETQYF	TGTGCCAGCAGCTCGGGACAGGGATGGCAAGAGACCCAGTACTTC
TRBV6-1	16	TRBJ2-2	few	-	CASSEWVGKDTGELFF	TGTGCCAGCAGTGAATGGGTAGGGAAGGACACCGGGGAGCTGTTTTTT
TRBV27	15	TRBJ2-7	-	-	CASSQEQGLAYEQYF	TGTGCCAGCAGCCAAGAGCAGGGGCTCGCCTACGAGCAGTACTTC
TRBV6-4	15	TRBJ2-1	once	TRBD1	CASSEGQGDHNEQFF	TGTGCCAGCAGTGAGGGACAGGGGGATCATAATGAGCAGTTCTTC
TRBV6-5	14	TRBJ2-7	-	TRBD2	CASSYSIGGAEQYF	TGTGCCAGCAGTTACTCAATCGGGGGGGCGGAACAGTACTTC
TRBV27	12	TRBJ1-4	-	-	CASSRGHEKLFF	TGTGCCAGCAGCCGGGGACATGAAAAACTGTTTTTT
TRBV6-5	15	TRBJ2-1	-	TRBD2	CASSYGAGGPDEQFF	TGTGCCAGCAGTTACGGTGCGGGGGGGCCCGATGAGCAGTTCTTC
TRBV9	17	TRBJ2-6	-	TRBD1	CASSVRQGRVGANVLTF	TGTGCCAGCAGCGTAAGACAGGGAAGGGTTGGGGCCAACGTCCTGACTTTC
TRBV4-1	17	TRBJ2-1	-	TRBD2	CASSQDGLAGGPDEQFF	TGCGCCAGCAGCCAAGATGGACTAGCGGGGGGCCCCGATGAGCAGTTCTTC
TRBV24-1	13	TRBJ1-5	-	-	CATSDLGSQPQHF	TGTGCCACCAGTGATTTGGGGAGTCAGCCCCAGCATTTT
TRBV28	16	TRBJ1-4	-	-	CASSFGPGMEYEKLFF	TGTGCCAGCAGTTTTGGACCAGGGATGGAGTACGAAAAACTGTTTTTT
TRBV28	10	TRBJ1-5	-	-	CGGGNQPQHF	TGTGGGGGAGGCAATCAGCCCCAGCATTTT
TRBV19	16	TRBJ1-6	once	TRBD1	CASSPMDRRDNSPLHF	TGTGCCAGTAGTCCCATGGACAGGAGGGATAATTCACCCCTCCACTTT
TRBV13	16	TRBJ2-1	-	-	CASSPALGDSYNEQFF	TGTGCCAGCAGCCCCGCCCTGGGGGACTCCTACAATGAGCAGTTCTTC
TRBV25-1	12	TRBJ1-1	-	-	CASLTGVAEAFF	TGTGCCAGCCTAACCGGGGTGGCTGAAGCTTTCTTT
TRBV7-9	15	TRBJ2-3	-	-	CASSSRGTLLDTQYF	TGTGCCAGCAGCTCCCGCGGGACGTTGCTAGATACGCAGTATTTT
TRBV5-4	16	TRBJ2-4	-	-	CASSFRRRGAKNIQYF	TGTGCCAGCAGCTTTCGTCGTCGGGGGGCCAAAAACATTCAGTACTTC
TRBV12-3/TRBV12-4	13	TRBJ1-3	-	-	CASLGGSGNTIYF	TGTGCCAGCTTGGGGGGCTCTGGAAACACCATATATTTT
TRBV2	13	TRBJ1-2	-	-	CASSVNRVHGYTF	TGTGCCAGCAGTGTTAACAGGGTGCATGGCTACACCTTC
TRBV10-2	15	TRBJ1-1	-	-	CASSESTGLNTEAFF	TGCGCCAGCAGTGAGTCGACGGGTTTGAACACTGAAGCTTTCTTT
TRBV6-2/TRBV6-3	16	TRBJ1-5	-	TRBD1	CASSDLQGAGNQPQHF	TGTGCCAGCAGTGACCTTCAGGGGGCGGGCAATCAGCCCCAGCATTTT
TRBV18	15	TRBJ1-2	-	-	CASSPPTGPNYGYTF	TGTGCCAGCTCACCACCCACAGGGCCTAACTATGGCTACACCTTC
TRBV28	17	TRBJ1-1	-	-	CASSLEPGRSMNTEAFF	TGTGCCAGCAGTTTAGAACCAGGACGTTCAATGAACACTGAAGCTTTCTTT
TRBV2	12	TRBJ2-2	-	-	CASGLATGELFF	TGTGCCAGCGGGCTCGCGACCGGGGAGCTGTTTTTT
TRBV10-3	13	TRBJ2-2	-	-	CAISESNTGELFF	TGTGCCATCAGTGAGTCAAATACCGGGGAGCTGTTTTTT
TRBV4-3	15	TRBJ1-1	-	TRBD1	CASSHAPGGRSEAFF	TGCGCCAGCAGCCACGCCCCAGGGGGTAGGTCTGAAGCTTTCTTT
TRBV27	15	TRBJ2-7	-	TRBD1	CASSFGQGAGNEQYF	TGTGCCAGCAGTTTTGGACAGGGGGCGGGGAACGAGCAGTACTTC
TRBV9	12	TRBJ2-2	-	-	CASKGGTGELFF	TGTGCCAGCAAGGGGGGCACCGGGGAGCTGTTTTTT
TRBV15	14	TRBJ1-1	-	-	CATSSRVFGHPAFF	TGTGCCACCAGCAGCCGCGTATTCGGGCATCCGGCTTTCTTT
TRBV6-5	14	TRBJ2-7	-	-	CASTSSGVWDEQYF	TGTGCCAGCACCTCGTCGGGGGTCTGGGACGAGCAGTACTTC
TRBV9	14	TRBJ1-3	-	-	CASSPGSSGNTIYF	TGTGCCAGCAGCCCAGGGTCCTCTGGAAACACCATATATTTT
TRBV9	16	TRBJ1-2	once	-	CASSLRDTGRSYGYTF	TGTGCCAGCAGCCTACGGGACACCGGCCGATCCTATGGCTACACCTTC
TRBV5-4	12	TRBJ1-2	-	TRBD1	CATSTGNNGYTF	TGTGCCACCTCGACAGGGAATAATGGCTACACCTTC
TRBV27	13	TRBJ1-4	-	-	CASSKGFNEKLFF	TGTGCCAGCAGTAAAGGGTTTAATGAAAAACTGTTTTTT
TRBV6-4	14	TRBJ2-3	-	-	CASSTMGGTDTQYF	TGTGCCAGCAGTACAATGGGGGGAACAGATACGCAGTATTTT
TRBV25-1	13	TRBJ1-2	-	-	CASSEGQYYGYTF	TGTGCCAGCAGTGAAGGACAGTACTATGGCTACACCTTC
TRBV6-2/TRBV6-3	13	TRBJ2-7	-	-	CASSYYSIYEQYF	TGTGCCAGCAGTTACTATTCGATCTACGAGCAGTACTTC
TRBV10-3	16	TRBJ1-1	-	-	CAISESGLGTNTEAFF	TGTGCCATCAGTGAGTCTGGGCTCGGAACGAACACTGAAGCTTTCTTT
TRBV12-3/TRBV12-4	13	TRBJ1-2	-	-	CASSFSGDYGYTF	TGTGCCAGCAGTTTCTCAGGGGACTATGGCTACACCTTC
TRBV6-4	15	TRBJ2-3	medium-sized	TRBD2	CASSPTGLESDTQYF	TGTGCCAGCAGTCCGACCGGACTAGAGTCAGATACGCAGTATTTT
TRBV9	17	TRBJ2-7	-	TRBD2	CASSLGTSGVSSYEQYF	TGTGCCAGCAGCTTGGGGACTAGCGGGGTTAGCTCCTACGAGCAGTACTTC
TRBV5-1	14	TRBJ1-1	-	-	CASSFGSPNTEAFF	TGCGCCAGCAGCTTTGGCTCTCCGAACACTGAAGCTTTCTTT
TRBV10-3	16	TRBJ2-5	-	-	CAISEFIGGRQETQYF	TGTGCCATCAGTGAGTTTATAGGGGGAAGGCAAGAGACCCAGTACTTC
TRBV7-9	13	TRBJ1-1	-	-	CASSLEMNTEAFF	TGTGCCAGCAGCTTAGAGATGAACACTGAAGCTTTCTTT
TRBV10-2	12	TRBJ2-2	-	-	CASRTGTGELFF	TGCGCCAGTCGGACGGGCACCGGGGAGCTGTTTTTT